The T cell receptor (beta chain) under discussion was sequenced for a study of blood T cell repertoires in COVID-19. Study-wide context: Acute-phase and convalescent COVID-19 samples originated in the United States, Italy and Spain. From T cells, B-cell-depleted T cells, or PBMCs came the material, which was cDNA or gDNA.

Assay used: immunoSEQ multiplex PCR; TCRdb lists only in-frame clones, some missing. The profile shows about 94,000 clones, 75% to 85% of them singletons. The CDR3 loop spans 14 amino acids. Germline V gene data show CDR1 as SEHNR and CDR2 as FQNEAQ (reference sequence). Trimming shortened V by 1 base and J by 4 bases, and 8 bases separated the two germline ends. The sample taken for sequencing was peripheral blood. This chain uses TRBV7-9 with TRBJ1-5, with D unresolved. The source of this sequence is a woman of 80 years or more with acute or convalescent COVID-19. As DNA, the CDR3 is TGTGCCAGCAGCTTAGTGGCGGATAATCAGCCCCAGCATTTT. Encoded protein: CASSLVADNQPQHF. The full variable domain, with the rest looked up from reference TRBV7-9 and TRBJ1-5, is DTGVSQNPRHKITKRGQNVTFRCDPISEHNRLYWYRQTLGQGPEFLTYFQNEAQLEKSRLLSDRFSAERPKGSFSTLEIQRTEQGDSAMYLCASSLVADNQPQHFGDGTRLSIL.